This section outlines one T cell receptor beta chain sequence together with its context. The antigen is unknown. The data were obtained in a study of T cell responses to AZD1222 COVID-19 vaccine. Study-level findings and limits: Repertoires were obtained solely post-peak T cell response. Unmutated variant regions are reportedly targeted by nearly half of spike-specific TCRs.

Using immunoSEQ multiplex PCR, the repertoire was profiled, and TCRdb retains in-frame clones only, with some absent. The sample yields about 110,000 clones, around 94% seen once. The receptor was isolated from an adult in good health. The sample here was peripheral blood, taken on day 0 of AZD1222 vaccination.

Here the CDR3 DNA reads TGTGCCAGCAGTGGCCGGGACAGGGAGAGTCGCACTGAAGCTTTCTTT. Amino acid sequence: CASSGRDRESRTEAFF. The chain employs TRBV2 and TRBJ1-1; 9 nucleotides line up with TRBD1. V lost 4 bases to trimming and J lost 4 bases; unmatched junction nucleotides: 10. This CDR3 spans 16 amino acids. Germline V gene data show CDR1 as SNHLY and CDR2 as FYNNEI.